This TCR beta chain stems from a study of a mutant IDH1 vaccine in newly diagnosed glioma. Germline-derived CDR1 and CDR2 are SGHVS and FNYEAQ. V was shortened by 5 bases and J by 2 bases, with 15 bases between the two germline ends. The CDR3 totals 16 residues. As for this clone: Its antigen is undetermined.

The time point was: baseline, week 1 (first vaccination visit). The treatment: pre-vaccination baseline after standard-of-care therapy. Overall study findings and caveats: No link was apparently found between pseudoprogression and changes in top peripheral T cell clonotypes.

TCRdb's table, derived via immunoSEQ multiplex PCR, lists solely in-frame clones and lacks some. The sample lists fewer than 45,000 clones, roughly three quarters occurring once. The starting material was PBMCs, obtained from a glioma patient treated with radiotherapy, temozolomide or both. V usage is TRBV7-6 and J usage is TRBJ1-4; D possibly corresponds to TRBD1 (5 bases). The sequence came from a man in his forties with glioma. Some clones in this sample may be carry-over from other donors' samples. DNA for the CDR3: TGTGCCAGCAGCCTACTACAAGGGGCCACTAATGAAAAACTGTTTTTT. It codes for CASSLLQGATNEKLFF. The full variable domain, rest sourced from reference TRBV7-6 and TRBJ1-4, is GAGVSQSPRYKVTKRGQDVALRCDPISGHVSLYWYRQALGQGPEFLTYFNYEAQQDKSGLPNDRFSAERPEGSISTLTIQRTEQRDSAMYRCASSLLQGATNEKLFFGSGTQLSVL.